The T cell receptor beta chain described here comes from a study of shared clonotypes between healthy human individuals. Study-level information: The cohort had two women and a few men, ages 18 to 49.

Study-level points and caveats: Researchers sampled blood only, noting tissue repertoires likely differ.

Trimming at V came to 6 bases and at J to 8 bases, leaving 10 bases not matched to a gene. This CDR3 is built from 15 residues. Germline V gene lookup returns CDR1 SGHVS and CDR2 FQNEAQ. The data were produced by immunoSEQ multiplex PCR, yet TCRdb's version contains in-frame clones alone and is incomplete. The sample lists more than 150,000 clones; approximately 61% were seen once. About this clone: The antigen is unknown.

Naive CD4+ cells were CD45RA-selected; the remaining cells were memory. The TCR originated in a man aged 25-45 years in good health. The sequenced sample was memory CD4+ T cells sorted from blood. Subset specified: CD45RA-negative fraction. V gene TRBV7-8 combines with J gene TRBJ2-1; 10 nucleotides align to TRBD1. CDR3 sequence (DNA): TGTGCCAGCAGTAATCCGGGACAGGGGCGTCATGAGCAGTTCTTC. Its protein is CASSNPGQGRHEQFF.